Only one count was recorded for the clone carrying this T cell receptor beta chain. Antigen specificity is unknown. Next came a second PCR, run for about 6 to 12 cycles, which used a sample-barcoded 5' primer along with a J-beta primer mix. MiXCR, applied by TCRdb to the 5' RACE reads, yields one record per CDR3 protein. The sample contains some 1 million distinct CDR3 sequences, more than 35% of which appear only once. This sample stems from a study of blood T cells in healthy people across ages. Findings and limits, study-wide: Naive CD4+ cells and diversity were both higher in long-lived donors than in aged donors. While age rose, TCR beta diversity per million T cells dropped in a roughly linear way.

The junction had 2 bases not matched to a gene; V was cut back by 4 bases and J by 1 base. Germline CDR1 and CDR2: DFQATT and SNEGSKA (reference sequence). CDR3 length: 14 residues. Healthy Caucasian individuals from Russia aged 6 to 90 served as donors. This chain joins TRBV20-1 and TRBJ2-2, with 8 bases fitting TRBD1. This receptor was taken from a woman between 55 and 75 years old in good health. The specimen was blood. CDR3 region: CSATGGRNTGELFF. Written as DNA, the CDR3 is TGCAGTGCTACAGGGGGCCGGAACACCGGGGAGCTGTTTTTT.